The 8 T cell receptor beta chains below were found in one sample sequenced in a study of shared clonotypes between healthy human individuals. The data were produced by immunoSEQ multiplex PCR, yet TCRdb's version contains in-frame clones alone and is incomplete. The table lists about 1 million clones, about 75% of them singletons. The source material was memory CD4+ T cells sorted from blood. Noted subset: CD45RA-negative fraction. These receptors were obtained from a man between 18 and 35 years old in good health.

CDR3 protein: CAFGGGSGNTIYF. CDR3 nucleotides: TGTGCCTTCGGCGGGGGCTCTGGAAACACCATATATTTT. The chain uses TRBV30 and TRBJ1-3, with D possibly matching TRBD1 (5 bases). Trimming removed 7 bases from V and 0 bases from J, with 10 bases in between. The CDR3 covers 13 residues. In germline, CDR1 is GTSNPN, CDR2 SVGIG (reference sequence).

The J gene is TRBJ1-1, the V gene TRBV4-3; D ambiguous. CDR1 is LGHNA, CDR2 YSLEER, per germline. The V gene lost 4 bases and the J gene lost 2 bases, with 8 bases spanning the gap. The CDR3 has 13 amino acids. The CDR3 DNA reads TGCGCCAGCAGCCTCGAGGGAAACACTGAAGCTTTCTTT. Encoded protein: CASSLEGNTEAFF.

V usage is TRBV27 and J usage is TRBJ2-3; 7 bases map to TRBD1. Germline V gene data show CDR1 as MNHEY and CDR2 as SMNVEV (reference sequence). The CDR3 totals 13 residues. V lost 9 bases to trimming and J lost 3 bases; unmatched junction nucleotides: 6. The CDR3 DNA reads as TGTGCCAGGACAGGGTTTGGTACAGATACGCAGTATTTT. Translated: CARTGFGTDTQYF.

The count of this clone is one. This chain joins TRBV18 and TRBJ2-5; 7 bases map to TRBD2. The trim removed 4 bases at V and 5 bases at J, leaving 7 bases unmatched. Per germline, CDR1 KGHSH and CDR2 LQKENI. CDR3 length: 14 residues. CDR3 DNA: TGTGCCAGCTCACGAGGGAGGGCCAGCGAGACCCAGTACTTC. It specifies CASSRGRASETQYF.

About this clone: Other DNA sequences within the sample encode an identical CDR3. The chain combines TRBV5-1 with TRBJ2-5; TRBD1 is a possible D gene (6 bases). Per the germline V gene, CDR1 is SGHRS and CDR2 is YFSETQ. The CDR3 spans 14 residues. V lost 4 bases and J 3 bases, leaving 13 bases between the germline ends. CDR3 region: CASSPLQGKETQYF. CDR3 sequence (DNA): TGCGCCAGCAGCCCGCTACAGGGAAAAGAGACCCAGTACTTC.

This clone was found once. This sequence joins TRBV7-2 and TRBJ1-5, with D unresolved. V was pared by 2 bases and J by 1 base, with 9 bases between. Germline V gene data show CDR1 as SGHTA and CDR2 as FQGNSA. The CDR3 is 15 amino acids. The CDR3 DNA reads TGTGCCAGCAGCTTATCAGGATGGAGCAATCAGCCCCAGCATTTT. Its translation is CASSLSGWSNQPQHF.

This chain links TRBV2 with TRBJ1-2; 9 bases map to TRBD1. This CDR3 has 14 amino acids. V was clipped by 4 bases and J by 7 bases; unmatched bases: 7. Germline V gives CDR1 SNHLY, CDR2 FYNNEI. The CDR3 loop is CASSGGQGYVGYTF. CDR3 DNA: TGTGCCAGCAGTGGAGGACAGGGGTATGTTGGCTACACCTTC.

The chain combines TRBV12-5 with TRBJ1-2; D ambiguous. Per germline, CDR1 LGHNT and CDR2 FRNRAP. Trimming took off 4 bases at V and 5 bases at J, with 20 bases between the two ends. CDR3 size: 16 residues. This chain's CDR3 is CASGSRTGASNYGYTF. In nucleotides, the CDR3 is TGTGCTAGTGGTTCCCGGACTGGAGCATCGAATTATGGCTACACCTTC. The full variable domain, rest sourced from reference TRBV12-5 and TRBJ1-2, is DARVTQTPRHKVTEMGQEVTMRCQPILGHNTVFWYRQTMMQGLELLAYFRNRAPLDDSGMPKDRFSAEMPDATLATLKIQPSEPRDSAVYFCASGSRTGASNYGYTFGSGTRLTVV.